The 9 T cell receptor beta chains given below trace back to one sample, sequenced in a study of HIV-infected patients and healthy controls. Around 0.5 ug RNA was reverse transcribed with alpha and beta constant-region primers. Each of the alpha and beta chains got its own library through chain-specific third strand synthesis with indices. TCRdb used MiXCR to reprocess the 5' RACE reads, holding one entry per CDR3 protein. The sample carries several thousand distinct CDR3 sequences, approximately 9.9% recorded once. All unsorted peripheral T cells were captured because whole blood was used without fractionation. The specimen was blood, collected before antiretroviral therapy. All receptors come from an adult with HIV infection.

V usage is TRBV19 and J usage is TRBJ2-2, with TRBD2 matching 8 bases. V was pared by 9 bases and J by 7 bases, with 10 bases of the junction left unmatched. Germline CDR1 LNHDA, CDR2 SQIVND (reference sequence). This CDR3 has 14 residues. CDR3: CASSSGRVIGELFF. The CDR3 coding sequence is TGTGCCAGCTCGAGCGGGAGAGTAATCGGGGAGCTGTTTTTT.

This clonotype is classed as medium-sized. The V call is TRBV30, the J call TRBJ2-7; D not resolved. V was shortened by 2 bases and J by 1 base, with 15 bases between the two germline ends. This CDR3 is 15 amino acids long. CDR1 is GTSNPN and CDR2 is SVGIG in the germline V gene (reference sequence). The CDR3 spells CAWSSDLVQSYEQYF. The CDR3 DNA sequence: TGTGCCTGGAGTAGTGATCTAGTACAGTCCTACGAGCAGTACTTC.

Within the sample, this clonotype is medium-sized. This chain connects TRBV15 to TRBJ1-5, with a weak D call TRBD1 (5 bases). Germline V CDR1 and CDR2: LNHNV, YYDKDF (reference sequence). Trimming removed 0 bases at V and 3 bases at J, with 9 bases between. The CDR3 is 15 amino acids. Here the CDR3 DNA reads TGTGCCACCAGCAGAGATCCAGGGTTCAATCAGCCCCAGCATTTT. This codes for CATSRDPGFNQPQHF.

By share, this clonotype ranks as medium-sized (0.01 to 0.1%). The chain joins TRBV20-1 to TRBJ2-1, with 8 bases identical to TRBD2. Per the germline V gene, CDR1 is DFQATT and CDR2 is SNEGSKA (reference sequence). CDR3 size: 14 residues. Trimming took 0 bases from V and 9 from J; bases not matched to a gene: 7. This CDR3 is CSARDNRAGVEQFF. For the CDR3, the DNA is TGCAGTGCTAGAGATAACAGAGCGGGGGTTGAGCAGTTCTTC.

The chain couples TRBV20-1 to TRBJ1-5; D possibly corresponds to TRBD1 (6 bases). This CDR3 has 15 residues. Germline V CDR1 and CDR2: DFQATT, SNEGSKA (reference sequence). The V gene lost 3 bases and the J gene lost 4 bases, with 16 bases spanning the gap. For the CDR3, the DNA is TGCAGTGCTAGGATGTCCAGGGGTGGAAATCAGCCCCAGCATTTT. As protein: CSARMSRGGNQPQHF.

This clonotype was observed a handful of times. The chain has TRBV25-1 and TRBJ2-5; D gene unclear. Germline lookup yields CDR1 MGHDK and CDR2 SYGVNS. This CDR3 region has 12 residues. Trimming removed 2 bases from V and 3 bases from J, with 4 bases in between. The CDR3 region has the DNA TGTGCCAGCAGTGAAAGGGAAGAGACCCAGTACTTC. It is translated as CASSEREETQYF.

This clonotype was seen ten or more times. The rearrangement links TRBV28 to TRBJ1-5; D unresolved. Looked up from germline, CDR1 is MDHEN and CDR2 is SYDVKM. The CDR3 totals 14 residues. Deletions cut 3 bases from V and 7 bases from J, with 13 bases between. CDR3 coding DNA: TGTGCCAGCAGTTTTCCTACCCGTCCCCAGCCCCAGCATTTT. Translation gives CASSFPTRPQPQHF. Looking up the rest from reference TRBV28 and TRBJ1-5 gives the full variable domain: DVKVTQSSRYLVKRTGEKVFLECVQDMDHENMFWYRQDPGLGLRLIYFSYDVKMKEKGDIPEGYSVSREKKERFSLILESASTNQTSMYLCASSFPTRPQPQHFGDGTRLSIL.

This clonotype was seen many times. The J gene is TRBJ2-1, the V gene TRBV7-2; 7 bases are shared with TRBD2. The germline gives CDR1 SGHTA, CDR2 FQGNSA. The CDR3 contains 16 residues. J lost 7 bases, V lost 1 base, and 10 bases had no gene match. This CDR3 is CASSLVLGRRANEQFF. Written as DNA, the CDR3 is TGTGCCAGCAGCTTAGTGCTCGGGAGGAGGGCAAATGAGCAGTTCTTC.

This clonotype was observed a single time. V and J are TRBV6-1 and TRBJ2-5; TRBD1 matches at 8 bases. The CDR3 consists of 13 residues. The germline V gene has CDR1 MNHNS and CDR2 SASEGT. V was clipped by 6 bases and J by 1 base; unmatched bases: 1. The CDR3 nucleotides read TGTGCCAGCAGAGGACAGGGCCAAGAGACCCAGTACTTC. This sequence encodes CASRGQGQETQYF.